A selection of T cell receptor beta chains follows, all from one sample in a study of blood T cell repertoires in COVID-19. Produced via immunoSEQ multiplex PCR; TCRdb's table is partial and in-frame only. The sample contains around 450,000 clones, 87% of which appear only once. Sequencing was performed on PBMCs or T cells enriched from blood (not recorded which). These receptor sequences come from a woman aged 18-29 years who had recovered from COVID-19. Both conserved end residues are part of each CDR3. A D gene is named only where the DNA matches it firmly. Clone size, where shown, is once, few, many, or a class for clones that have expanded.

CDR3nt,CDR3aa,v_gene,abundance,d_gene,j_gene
TGTGCCAGCAGCCGTCGACCGGGACAGGGGCCCGGAAACACCATATATTTT,CASSRRPGQGPGNTIYF,TRBV3-1/TRBV3-2,-,TRBD1,TRBJ1-3
TGTGCCAGTGACAGGGGGGACTATGGCTACACCTTC,CASDRGDYGYTF,TRBV2,-,TRBD1,TRBJ1-2
TGTGCCACCAGCAGAGAGCTCCCCAGCGGGGGCCTCACCACAGATACGCAGTATTTT,CATSRELPSGGLTTDTQYF,TRBV15,-,TRBD2,TRBJ2-3
TGTGCCAGCAGTTTATCTGGGGCTAGCGGGGACCTAAGAGAGACCCAGTACTTC,CASSLSGASGDLRETQYF,TRBV27,once,TRBD2,TRBJ2-5
TGTGCCTGGAGTGTACTTGGTCGGGACTCCACTTACTACGAGCAGTACTTC,CAWSVLGRDSTYYEQYF,TRBV30,-,-,TRBJ2-7
TGTGCCAGCAGTGAACGGTTTGGTAACACTGAAGCTTTCTTT,CASSERFGNTEAFF,TRBV2,-,-,TRBJ1-1
TGTGCCACCAGTGATTCGACCGACAGTTTTGAAGCTTTCTTT,CATSDSTDSFEAFF,TRBV24-1,-,-,TRBJ1-1
TGTGCCAGCAGTTTTTCTATCCCGACAGACCAGCATTTT,CASSFSIPTDQHF,TRBV12-3/TRBV12-4,-,-,TRBJ1-5
TGTGCCAATAGACAGGGCCATCAGCCCCAGCATTTT,CANRQGHQPQHF,TRBV6-5,once,TRBD1,TRBJ1-5
TGTGCCAGCAGTACGGGACAGGGAATTAACTATGGCTACACCTTC,CASSTGQGINYGYTF,TRBV28,-,TRBD1,TRBJ1-2
TGCGCCAGCAGCTTGGCCGAAGGGGCTGGGTGGAACACTGAAGCTTTCTTT,CASSLAEGAGWNTEAFF,TRBV5-1,-,-,TRBJ1-1
TGTGCCAGCAGCCAAGAAAGTGGGGAGGGCGGCGAGCAGTACTTC,CASSQESGEGGEQYF,TRBV4-2,-,TRBD2,TRBJ2-7
TGTGCCAGCAGCTCCACTTCAGATACGCAGTATTTT,CASSSTSDTQYF,TRBV3-1/TRBV3-2,-,-,TRBJ2-3
TGTGCCAGCAGCTTAGGGGGGGGCTATGGCTACACCTTC,CASSLGGGYGYTF,TRBV7-8,-,-,TRBJ1-2
TGTGCCAGCGGGGCGGGATCCTACGAGCAGTACTTC,CASGAGSYEQYF,TRBV7-9,-,-,TRBJ2-7
TGTGCCAGCAGCTTAGGGGGGACAGGGGTGAATGGCTACACCTTC,CASSLGGTGVNGYTF,TRBV7-9,-,TRBD1,TRBJ1-2
TGTGCCAGCAGCGTAGATGACAGAGGACTAACCGGCACAGATACGCAGTATTTT,CASSVDDRGLTGTDTQYF,TRBV9,-,-,TRBJ2-3
TGTGCCAGCAGCCCGCAAAGGGGGGGCAGTGAGACCCAGTACTTC,CASSPQRGGSETQYF,TRBV13,once,-,TRBJ2-5
TGTGCCAGCAGCTTAACGAGGGTGCATGAGCAGTTCTTC,CASSLTRVHEQFF,TRBV7-3,-,-,TRBJ2-1
TGTGCCAGCTCACCCTGGGACAGGGGAGATGAGCAGTTCTTC,CASSPWDRGDEQFF,TRBV18,-,TRBD1,TRBJ2-1
TGCGCCAGCAGCCAAGACCCAGCGGGGGGTCAAGAGACCCAGTACTTC,CASSQDPAGGQETQYF,TRBV4-1,-,TRBD2,TRBJ2-5
TGTGCCACCAGAGACAGATTCAATGAAAAACTGTTTTTT,CATRDRFNEKLFF,TRBV12-3/TRBV12-4,-,-,TRBJ1-4
TGTGCCAGCAGCTTAGCAGGGGTGACTGAAGCTTTCTTT,CASSLAGVTEAFF,TRBV13,-,-,TRBJ1-1
TGTGCCAGCTCACCTTCCCCGGAGTTTAACTATGGCTACACCTTC,CASSPSPEFNYGYTF,TRBV18,-,-,TRBJ1-2
TGTGCCAGCAGCTTGGAGCGGGACCGGCAGTACTTC,CASSLERDRQYF,TRBV5-4,-,TRBD2,TRBJ2-7
TGTGCCAGCAGTGAATGGGGAGGGCAGACTGGCTACACCTTC,CASSEWGGQTGYTF,TRBV2,once,-,TRBJ1-2
TGCGCCAGCAGGCTCACAGGGGGCAGTGAAAAACTGTTTTTT,CASRLTGGSEKLFF,TRBV5-1,once,TRBD1,TRBJ1-4
TGCGCCAGCAGCCAAGTAACAGGGGGAGAGCAGTACTTC,CASSQVTGGEQYF,TRBV4-1,-,TRBD1,TRBJ2-7